Here is one T cell receptor beta chain with its context. Its antigen remains unidentified. Base qualities are not provided; no much larger clone lies one nucleotide away. Participants in the prospective study were enrolled through a virtual design, were aged roughly 18 to 100 years, and lived in 20 to 30 United States geographic areas. To assign participants to cohorts, the prospective study relied on clinical history that participants themselves reported in a screening survey and a study questionnaire. For ImmuneRACE Cohort 3, a participant was defined as recovered based on two consecutive negative NP/OP PCR tests, clearance by a healthcare professional, or resolution of symptoms. In the prospective study, mobile phlebotomists collected whole blood, serum and a nasopharyngeal or oropharyngeal swab from each participant. Additional blood draws and questionnaires over a 2-month period could optionally be provided by prospective study participants. Prospective study blood samples were shipped either frozen or at room temperature before DNA extraction.

The immunoSEQ Assay, a bias-controlled multiplex PCR, was used to amplify TCRbeta CDR3 regions from genomic DNA. In the paper's pipeline: Within the assay, amplification of reference gene primers was used to estimate how many nucleated cells each sample contained. To quantify the absolute abundance of each unique TCRbeta CDR3 rearrangement, sequence reads were collapsed and filtered. For each sample, productive Simpson clonality was calculated by taking the square root of Simpson's diversity index across productive rearrangements. What TCRdb holds here is the immuneACCESS table cut down to in-frame rearrangements. Part of the clones is not present; checked against another copy, under half of the missing clones reflect an unresolved V gene, and the others are unexplained. V, J and clone size derive from that table, while D and trimming were established from the DNA sequence. This sample holds fewer than 350,000 clones; roughly 88% were observed only once. The ten largest clones capture less than 2.5% of the sample.

These data come from a study of blood T cell repertoires in COVID-19 (dated by TCRdb to the early 2020s). Context from the whole study: Samples covering the acute and convalescent phases of COVID-19 were provided by collaborators in the United States, Italy and Spain. The prospective study material was composed of cDNA or gDNA derived from T cells, B-cell-depleted T cells, or PBMCs. Deeply sampled blood TCRbeta repertoires from subjects exposed to, actively infected with, or recovered from COVID-19 were included in the dataset. The repertoires were made available in a free public database intended to serve as a resource for research on the immune response to SARS-CoV-2. Samples were obtained from the ongoing ImmuneRACE study (first 160 participants) and from about 1,300 subjects provided by 6 global collaborators. The sample metadata nearly always contained a de-identified subject ID, COVID-19 status, age in years and sex. Where available, HLA class I and class II types were obtained from metadata supplied by the sample provider rather than from assay-based typing. Results the study describes overall, beyond this receptor: Clinical and demographic metadata were provided uncurated, with the amount varying by source and participant.

The junction shows trimming of 0 bases on V and 2 bases on J, plus 11 bases between the germline ends. The CDR3, cysteine through phenylalanine, is 15 amino acids long. The only DNA kept is the CDR3, 45 bases in frame from the first base. As encoded in the germline V gene, CDR1 is SGHRS while CDR2 is YFSETQ. The sequence links TRBV5-1 to TRBJ1-2; a tentative D match to TRBD1 spans 5 bases. The sample comprised PBMCs or T cells enriched from blood (not recorded which). The origin of this receptor is a man in his thirties or forties who had recovered from COVID-19. The CDR3 is CASSLAAGENYGYTF. The DNA sequence reads TGCGCCAGCAGCTTGGCCGCGGGGGAGAACTATGGCTACACCTTC.